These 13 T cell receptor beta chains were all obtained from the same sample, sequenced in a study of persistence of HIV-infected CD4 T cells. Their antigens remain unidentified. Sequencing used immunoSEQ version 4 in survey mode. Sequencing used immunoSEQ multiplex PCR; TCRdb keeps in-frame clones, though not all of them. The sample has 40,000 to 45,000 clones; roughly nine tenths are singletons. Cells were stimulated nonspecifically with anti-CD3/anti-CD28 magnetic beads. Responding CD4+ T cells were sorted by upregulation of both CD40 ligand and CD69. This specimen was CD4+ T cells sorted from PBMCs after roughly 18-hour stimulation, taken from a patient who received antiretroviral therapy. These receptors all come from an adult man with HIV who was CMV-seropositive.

In DNA, the CDR3 is TGTGCCAGTAGGAGGGGACACACTCAGGGAAACACTGAAGCTTTCTTT. Protein: CASRRGHTQGNTEAFF. The chain has TRBV19 and TRBJ1-1; D perhaps matches TRBD1 (6 bases). V lost 6 bases to trimming and J lost 2 bases, with 19 bases between them. The CDR3 loop spans 16 amino acids. Germline CDR1 LNHDA, CDR2 SQIVND (reference sequence). Filled out from reference TRBV19 and TRBJ1-1, the complete variable domain reads DGGITQSPKYLFRKEGQNVTLSCEQNLNHDAMYWYRQDPGQGLRLIYYSQIVNDFQKGDIAEGYSVSREKKESFPLTVTSAQKNPTAFYLCASRRGHTQGNTEAFFGQGTRLTVV.

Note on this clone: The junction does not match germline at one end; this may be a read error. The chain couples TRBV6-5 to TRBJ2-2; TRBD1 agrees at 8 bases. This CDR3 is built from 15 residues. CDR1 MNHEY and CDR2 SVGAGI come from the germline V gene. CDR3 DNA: TGTGCCAGCAGTACCCGACAGGGGAACACCGGGGAGCCGTTTTTT. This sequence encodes CASSTRQGNTGEPFF.

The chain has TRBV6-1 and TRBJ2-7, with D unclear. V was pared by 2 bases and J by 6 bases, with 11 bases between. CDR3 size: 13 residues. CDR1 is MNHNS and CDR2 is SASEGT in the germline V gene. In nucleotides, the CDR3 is TGTGCCAGCAGTGAAACCTTAGCAAGCGAGCAGTACTTC. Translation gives CASSETLASEQYF.

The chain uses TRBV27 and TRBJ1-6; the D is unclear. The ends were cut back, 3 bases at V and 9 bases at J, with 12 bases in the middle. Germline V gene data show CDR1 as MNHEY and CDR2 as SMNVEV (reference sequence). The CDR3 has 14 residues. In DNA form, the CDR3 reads TGTGCCAGCAGTTTTTCGTACAGCGGTTCACCCCTCCACTTT. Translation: CASSFSYSGSPLHF.

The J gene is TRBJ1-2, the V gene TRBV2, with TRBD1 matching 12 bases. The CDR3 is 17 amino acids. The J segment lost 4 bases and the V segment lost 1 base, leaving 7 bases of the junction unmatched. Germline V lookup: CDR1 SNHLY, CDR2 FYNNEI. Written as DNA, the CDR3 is TGTGCCAGCAGTGAAGGAACGGGACAGGGGGCAGTCTATGGCTACACCTTC. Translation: CASSEGTGQGAVYGYTF.

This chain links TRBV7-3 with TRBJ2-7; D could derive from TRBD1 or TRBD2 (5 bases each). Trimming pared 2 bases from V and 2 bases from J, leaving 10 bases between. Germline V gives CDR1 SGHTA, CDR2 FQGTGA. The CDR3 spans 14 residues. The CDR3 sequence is CASSLRGRPYEQYF. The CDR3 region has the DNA TGTGCCAGCAGCTTACGGGGACGCCCCTACGAGCAGTACTTC.

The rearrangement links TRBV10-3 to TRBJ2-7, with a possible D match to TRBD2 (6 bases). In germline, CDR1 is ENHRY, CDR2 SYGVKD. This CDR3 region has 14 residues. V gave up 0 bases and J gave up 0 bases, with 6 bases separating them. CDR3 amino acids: CAISESGGSYEQYF. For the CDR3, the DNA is TGTGCCATCAGTGAGTCGGGGGGCTCCTACGAGCAGTACTTC.

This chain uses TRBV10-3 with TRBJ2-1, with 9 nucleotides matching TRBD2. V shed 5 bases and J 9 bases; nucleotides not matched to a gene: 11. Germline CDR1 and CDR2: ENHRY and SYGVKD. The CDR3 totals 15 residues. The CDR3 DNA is TGTGCCATCAGTTCGGTCGCGGGGGGGCGGAGTGAGCAGTTCTTC. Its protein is CAISSVAGGRSEQFF.

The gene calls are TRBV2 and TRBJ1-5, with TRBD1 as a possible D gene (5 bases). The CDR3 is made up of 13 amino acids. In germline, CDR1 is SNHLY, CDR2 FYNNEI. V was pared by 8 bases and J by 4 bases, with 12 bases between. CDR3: CASDRGSNQPQHF. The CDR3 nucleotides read TGTGCCAGCGACCGGGGCTCAAATCAGCCCCAGCATTTT.

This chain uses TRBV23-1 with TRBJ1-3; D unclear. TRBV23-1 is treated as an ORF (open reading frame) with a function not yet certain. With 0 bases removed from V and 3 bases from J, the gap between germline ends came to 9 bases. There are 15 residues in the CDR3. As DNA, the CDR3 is TGCGCCAGCAGTCAATCCGCCGGAATTGGAAACACCATATATTTT. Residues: CASSQSAGIGNTIYF.

CDR3 loop: CASSPSGDYEQYF. The CDR3 DNA reads TGTGCCAGCTCACCATCAGGGGACTACGAGCAGTACTTC. The V and J genes are TRBV18 and TRBJ2-7, with TRBD1 as a possible D gene (6 bases). The CDR3 sequence is 13 residues long. Germline V gene sequence: CDR1 KGHSH, CDR2 LQKENI. V lost 2 bases, J lost 3 bases, and 8 bases lay in between.

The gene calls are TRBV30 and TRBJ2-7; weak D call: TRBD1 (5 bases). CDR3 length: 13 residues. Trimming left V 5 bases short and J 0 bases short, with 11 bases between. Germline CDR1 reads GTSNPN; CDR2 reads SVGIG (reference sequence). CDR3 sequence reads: CAWGLDSSYEQYF. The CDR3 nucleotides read TGTGCCTGGGGCCTCGACAGCTCCTACGAGCAGTACTTC. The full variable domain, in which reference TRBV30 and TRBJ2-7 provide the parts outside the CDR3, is SQTIHQWPATLVQPVGSPLSLECTVEGTSNPNLYWYRQAAGRGLQLLFYSVGIGQISSEVPQNLSASRPQDRQFILSSKKLLLSDSGFYLCAWGLDSSYEQYFGPGTRLTVT.

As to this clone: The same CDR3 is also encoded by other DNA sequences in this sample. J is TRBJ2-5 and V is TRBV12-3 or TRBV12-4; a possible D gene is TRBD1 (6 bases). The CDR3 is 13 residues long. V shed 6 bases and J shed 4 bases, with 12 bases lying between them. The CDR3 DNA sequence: TGTGCCAGCAGACAGGGCAGTGGAGAGACCCAGTACTTC. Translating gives CASRQGSGETQYF.